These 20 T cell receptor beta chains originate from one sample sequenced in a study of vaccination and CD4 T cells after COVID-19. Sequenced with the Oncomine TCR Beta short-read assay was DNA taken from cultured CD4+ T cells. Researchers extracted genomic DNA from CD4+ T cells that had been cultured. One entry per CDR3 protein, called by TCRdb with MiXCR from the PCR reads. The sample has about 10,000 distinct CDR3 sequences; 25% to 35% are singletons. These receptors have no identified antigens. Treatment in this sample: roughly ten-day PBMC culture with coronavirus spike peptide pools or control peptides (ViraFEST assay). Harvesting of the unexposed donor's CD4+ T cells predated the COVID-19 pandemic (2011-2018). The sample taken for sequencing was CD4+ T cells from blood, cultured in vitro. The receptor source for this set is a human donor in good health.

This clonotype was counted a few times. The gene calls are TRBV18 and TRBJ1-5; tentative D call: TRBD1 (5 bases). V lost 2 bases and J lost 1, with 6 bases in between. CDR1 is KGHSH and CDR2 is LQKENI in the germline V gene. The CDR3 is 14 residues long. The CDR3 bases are TGTGCCAGCTCACCAAGGGACAGCAATCAGCCCCAGCATTTT. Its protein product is CASSPRDSNQPQHF.

The CDR3 nucleotides are TGTGCCAGCAGTGAATACCTGTACGAGCAGTACTTC. Amino acids: CASSEYLYEQYF. The rearrangement uses TRBV2 and TRBJ2-7; D is unclear. Between the trimmed V and J ends, which lost 2 bases and 4 bases, there was a span of 6 bases. Germline V gene lookup returns CDR1 SNHLY and CDR2 FYNNEI. CDR3 length equals 12 residues.

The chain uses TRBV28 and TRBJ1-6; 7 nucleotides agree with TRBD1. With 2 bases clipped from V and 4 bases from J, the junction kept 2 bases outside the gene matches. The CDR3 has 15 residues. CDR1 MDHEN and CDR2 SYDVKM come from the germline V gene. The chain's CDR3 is CASSLGDRYNSPLHF. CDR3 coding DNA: TGTGCCAGCAGTTTAGGGGACAGATATAATTCACCCCTCCACTTT. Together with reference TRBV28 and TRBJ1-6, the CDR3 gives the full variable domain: DVKVTQSSRYLVKRTGEKVFLECVQDMDHENMFWYRQDPGLGLRLIYFSYDVKMKEKGDIPEGYSVSREKKERFSLILESASTNQTSMYLCASSLGDRYNSPLHFGNGTRLTVT.

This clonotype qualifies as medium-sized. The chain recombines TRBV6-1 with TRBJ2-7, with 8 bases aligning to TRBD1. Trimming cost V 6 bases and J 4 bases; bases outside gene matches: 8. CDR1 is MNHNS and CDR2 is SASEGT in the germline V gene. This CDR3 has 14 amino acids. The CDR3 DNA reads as TGTGCCAGCAGAGGGGCAGGGGGCCCATACGAGCAGTACTTC. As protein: CASRGAGGPYEQYF.

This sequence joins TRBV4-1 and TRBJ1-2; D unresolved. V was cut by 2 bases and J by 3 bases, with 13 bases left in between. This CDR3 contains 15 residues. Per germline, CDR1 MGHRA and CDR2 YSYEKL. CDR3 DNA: TGCGCCAGCAGCCAACTACTACGGGCTGACTATGGCTACACCTTC. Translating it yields CASSQLLRADYGYTF.

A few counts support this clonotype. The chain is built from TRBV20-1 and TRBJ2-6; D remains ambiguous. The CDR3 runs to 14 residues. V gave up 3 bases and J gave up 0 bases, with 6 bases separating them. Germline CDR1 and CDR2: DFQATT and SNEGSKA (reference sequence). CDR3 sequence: CSASVSSGANVLTF. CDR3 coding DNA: TGCAGTGCTAGTGTCAGCTCTGGGGCCAACGTCCTGACTTTC.

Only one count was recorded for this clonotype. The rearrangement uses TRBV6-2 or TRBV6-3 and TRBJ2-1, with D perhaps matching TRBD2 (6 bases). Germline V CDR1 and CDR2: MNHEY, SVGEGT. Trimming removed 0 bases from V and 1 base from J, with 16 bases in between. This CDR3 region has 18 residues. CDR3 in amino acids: CASSYSVWRDPSYNEQFF. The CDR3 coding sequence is TGTGCCAGCAGTTACTCGGTTTGGCGGGACCCTTCCTACAATGAGCAGTTCTTC.

CDR3 bases: TGTGCCAGCAGCTTGTGGCAGGCCGTGGGATATGGCTACACCTTC. Its protein product is CASSLWQAVGYGYTF. The V gene is TRBV5-6, the J gene TRBJ1-2; D remains ambiguous. CDR1 and CDR2 from the germline V gene are SGHDT and YYEEEE. Trimming removed 1 base at V and 5 bases at J, with 15 bases between. This CDR3 is 15 amino acids long. The full variable domain, rest sourced from reference TRBV5-6 and TRBJ1-2, is DAGVTQSPTHLIKTRGQQVTLRCSPKSGHDTVSWYQQALGQGPQFIFQYYEEEERQRGNFPDRFSGHQFPNYSSELNVNALLLGDSALYLCASSLWQAVGYGYTFGSGTRLTVV.

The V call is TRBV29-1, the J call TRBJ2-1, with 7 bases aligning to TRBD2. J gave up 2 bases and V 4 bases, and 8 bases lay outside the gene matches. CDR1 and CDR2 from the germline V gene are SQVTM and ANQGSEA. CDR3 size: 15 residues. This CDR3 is CSVGAASGTYNEQFF. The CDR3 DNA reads TGCAGCGTTGGGGCCGCTAGCGGAACCTACAATGAGCAGTTCTTC.

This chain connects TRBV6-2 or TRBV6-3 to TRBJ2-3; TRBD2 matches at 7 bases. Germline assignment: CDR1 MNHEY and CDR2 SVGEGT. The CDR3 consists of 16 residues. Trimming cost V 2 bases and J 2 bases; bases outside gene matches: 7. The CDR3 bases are TGTGCCAGCAGTTACACCCTCGGGGGGATCACAGATACGCAGTATTTT. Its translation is CASSYTLGGITDTQYF.

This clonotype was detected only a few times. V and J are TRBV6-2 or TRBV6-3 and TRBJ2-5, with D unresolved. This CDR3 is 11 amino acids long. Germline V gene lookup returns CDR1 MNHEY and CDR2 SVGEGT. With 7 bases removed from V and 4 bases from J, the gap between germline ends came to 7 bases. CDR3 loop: CASTSGETQYF. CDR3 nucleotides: TGTGCCAGCACCTCAGGAGAGACCCAGTACTTC.

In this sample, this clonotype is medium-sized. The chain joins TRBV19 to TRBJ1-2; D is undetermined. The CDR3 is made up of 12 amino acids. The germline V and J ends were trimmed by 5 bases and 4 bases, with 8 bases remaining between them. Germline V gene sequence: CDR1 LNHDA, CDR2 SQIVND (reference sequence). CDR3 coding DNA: TGTGCCAGTAGTCCAACCGCCTATGGCTACACCTTC. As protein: CASSPTAYGYTF.

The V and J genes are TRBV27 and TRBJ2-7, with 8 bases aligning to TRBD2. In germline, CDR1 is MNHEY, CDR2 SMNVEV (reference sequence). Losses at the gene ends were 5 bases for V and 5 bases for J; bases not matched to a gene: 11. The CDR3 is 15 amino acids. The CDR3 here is CASSPLAAGENEQYF. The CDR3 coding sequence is TGTGCCAGCAGTCCACTAGCGGCGGGGGAAAACGAGCAGTACTTC.

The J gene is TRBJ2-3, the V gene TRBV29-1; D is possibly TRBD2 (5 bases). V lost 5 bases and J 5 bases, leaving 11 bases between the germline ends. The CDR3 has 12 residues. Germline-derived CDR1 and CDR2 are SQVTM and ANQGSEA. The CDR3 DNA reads TGCAGCGTTAATGAGGGAGTAGATACGCAGTATTTT. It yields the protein CSVNEGVDTQYF.

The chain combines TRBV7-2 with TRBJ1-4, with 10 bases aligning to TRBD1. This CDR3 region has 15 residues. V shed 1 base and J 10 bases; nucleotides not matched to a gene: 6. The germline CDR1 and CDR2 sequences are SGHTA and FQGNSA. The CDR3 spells CASSLVADRGGKLFF. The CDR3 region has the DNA TGTGCCAGCAGCTTAGTAGCGGACAGGGGGGGAAAACTGTTTTTT.

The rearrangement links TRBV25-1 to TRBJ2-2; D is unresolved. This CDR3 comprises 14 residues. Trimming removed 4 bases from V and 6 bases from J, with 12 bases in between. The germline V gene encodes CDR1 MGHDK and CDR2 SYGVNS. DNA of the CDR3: TGTGCCAGCAGTGGCCCGACCGGCCCCGGGGAGCTGTTTTTT. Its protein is CASSGPTGPGELFF.

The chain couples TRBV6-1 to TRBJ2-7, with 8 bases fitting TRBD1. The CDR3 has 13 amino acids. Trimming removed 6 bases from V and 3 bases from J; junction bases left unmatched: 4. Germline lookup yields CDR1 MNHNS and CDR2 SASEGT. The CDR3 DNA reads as TGTGCCAGCAGCCCGGGACAGGACTACGAGCAGTACTTC. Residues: CASSPGQDYEQYF.

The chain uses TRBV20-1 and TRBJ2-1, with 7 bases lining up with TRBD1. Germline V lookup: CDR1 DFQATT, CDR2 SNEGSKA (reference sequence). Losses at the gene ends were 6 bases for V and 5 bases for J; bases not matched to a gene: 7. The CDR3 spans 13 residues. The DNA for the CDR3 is TGCAGTGCGACCCGGGACAGAAACAATGAGCAGTTCTTC. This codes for CSATRDRNNEQFF.

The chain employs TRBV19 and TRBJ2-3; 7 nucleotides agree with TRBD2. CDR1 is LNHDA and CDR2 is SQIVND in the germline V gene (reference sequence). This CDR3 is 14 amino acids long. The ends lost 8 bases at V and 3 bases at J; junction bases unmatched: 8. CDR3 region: CASSAGASTDTQYF. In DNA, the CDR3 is TGTGCCAGTTCGGCGGGAGCGAGTACAGATACGCAGTATTTT.

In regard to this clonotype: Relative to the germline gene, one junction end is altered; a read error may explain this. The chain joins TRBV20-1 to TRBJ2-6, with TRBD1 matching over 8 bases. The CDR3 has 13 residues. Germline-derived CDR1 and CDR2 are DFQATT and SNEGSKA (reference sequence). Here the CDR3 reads CSAPTQGANVLSF. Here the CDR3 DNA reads TGCAGTGCCCCGACGCAGGGGGCCAACGTCCTGAGTTTC.